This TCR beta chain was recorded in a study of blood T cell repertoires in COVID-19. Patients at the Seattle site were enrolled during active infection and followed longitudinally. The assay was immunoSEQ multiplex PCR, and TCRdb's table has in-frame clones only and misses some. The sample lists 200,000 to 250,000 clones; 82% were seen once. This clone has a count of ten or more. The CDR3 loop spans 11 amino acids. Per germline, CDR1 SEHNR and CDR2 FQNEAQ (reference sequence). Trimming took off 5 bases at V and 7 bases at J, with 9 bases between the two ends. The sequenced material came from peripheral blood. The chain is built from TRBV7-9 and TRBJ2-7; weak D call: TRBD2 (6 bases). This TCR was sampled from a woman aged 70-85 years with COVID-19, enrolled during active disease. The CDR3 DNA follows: TGTGCCAGCAGCCGACTAGTGGAGCAGTACTTC. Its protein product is CASSRLVEQYF.